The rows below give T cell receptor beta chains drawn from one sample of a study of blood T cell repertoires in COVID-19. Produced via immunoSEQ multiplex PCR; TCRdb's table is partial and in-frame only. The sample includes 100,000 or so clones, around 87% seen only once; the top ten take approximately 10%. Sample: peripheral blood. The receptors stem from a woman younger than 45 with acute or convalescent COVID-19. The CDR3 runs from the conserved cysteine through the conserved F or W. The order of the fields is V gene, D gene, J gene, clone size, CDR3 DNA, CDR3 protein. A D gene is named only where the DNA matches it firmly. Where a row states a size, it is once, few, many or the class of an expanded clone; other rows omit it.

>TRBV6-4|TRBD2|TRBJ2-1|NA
TGTGCCAGCAGTGTCGAGCGGGGGGATTACAATGAGCAGTTCTTC
CASSVERGDYNEQFF
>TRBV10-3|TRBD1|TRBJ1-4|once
TGTGCCATCAGGGACAGGGGCGAGAATGAAAAACTGTTTTTT
CAIRDRGENEKLFF
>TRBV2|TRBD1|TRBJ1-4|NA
TGTGCCAGCAGGCTGCAGGGGACAGCCCTTGGAAAACTGTTTTTT
CASRLQGTALGKLFF
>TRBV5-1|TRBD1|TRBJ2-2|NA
TGCGCCAGCAGCTTGGACAGGGGCACCGGGGAGCTGTTTTTT
CASSLDRGTGELFF
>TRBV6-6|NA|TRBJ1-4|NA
TGTGCCAGCTCCCGGGGGGCCACTCTTGAAAAACTGTTTTTT
CASSRGATLEKLFF
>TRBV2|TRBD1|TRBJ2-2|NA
TGTGCCAGCAGTTGGGACAGCTTCCCCGGGGAGCTGTTTTTT
CASSWDSFPGELFF
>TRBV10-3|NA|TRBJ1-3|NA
TGTGCCATCAGTGAGTCAGCGTCGGACAGAAGCAGCTCTGGAAACACCATATATTTT
CAISESASDRSSSGNTIYF
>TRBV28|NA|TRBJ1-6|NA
TGTGCCAGCAGCCCCCGGGGAGGAGGAAATTCACCCCTCCACTTT
CASSPRGGGNSPLHF
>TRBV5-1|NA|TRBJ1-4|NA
TGCGCCAGCCGACCTACCCCAGGGGCATATAATGAAAAACTGTTTTTT
CASRPTPGAYNEKLFF
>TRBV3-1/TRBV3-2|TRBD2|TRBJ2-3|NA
TGTGCCAGCAGCTACACTAGCGGGGGAATCACAGATACGCAGTATTTT
CASSYTSGGITDTQYF
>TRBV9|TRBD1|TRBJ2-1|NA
TGTGCCAGCAGCTCCCCCGGGACAGCCGAGCAGTTCTTC
CASSSPGTAEQFF
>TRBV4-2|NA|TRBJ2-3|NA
TGTGCCAGCAGCCAAGGAGGGTCCACGGATACGCAGTATTTT
CASSQGGSTDTQYF
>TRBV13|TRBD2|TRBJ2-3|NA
TGTGCCAGCAGCTCCGGGGGGGATACGCAGTATTTT
CASSSGGDTQYF
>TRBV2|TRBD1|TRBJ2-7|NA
TGTGCCAGCAGTCTGGGACAGGGCAACGAGCAGTACTTC
CASSLGQGNEQYF
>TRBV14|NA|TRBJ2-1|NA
TGTGCCAGCAGCCAAGAAGGCCGCCTTCGGGATGAGCAGTTCTTC
CASSQEGRLRDEQFF
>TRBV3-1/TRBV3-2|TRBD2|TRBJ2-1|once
TGTGCCAGCAGCCAATGGGGGACTAGCGGACACAATGAGCAGTTCTTC
CASSQWGTSGHNEQFF
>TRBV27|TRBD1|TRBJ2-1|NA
TGTGCCAGCAGTGGACAGGGAGCTAACCACCCTAATGAGCAGTTCTTC
CASSGQGANHPNEQFF
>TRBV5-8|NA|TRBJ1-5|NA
TGTGCCAGCAGCTCGGGACAAGTTAGCAATCAGCCCCAGCATTTT
CASSSGQVSNQPQHF
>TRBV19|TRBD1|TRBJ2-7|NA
TGTGCCAGTAGTACGCCGGGACAGGGTTCGGAGCAGTACTTC
CASSTPGQGSEQYF
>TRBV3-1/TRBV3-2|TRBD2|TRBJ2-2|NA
TGTGCCAGCAGCCCCGCTCGGGGGGAGAGCGGGGAGCTGTTTTTT
CASSPARGESGELFF
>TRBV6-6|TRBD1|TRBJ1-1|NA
TGTGCCAGCAGTTACCCACAGGGGTCCGCTGAAGCTTTCTTT
CASSYPQGSAEAFF
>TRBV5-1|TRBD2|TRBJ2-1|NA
TGCGCCAGCAGCCTCCTTGCTAGCGGGGGGACCCACAATGAGCAGTTCTTC
CASSLLASGGTHNEQFF
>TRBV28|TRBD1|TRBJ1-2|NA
TGTGCCAGCAGCTCTCACGCCAGTACAGGGGCGAGCGGCTACACCTTC
CASSSHASTGASGYTF
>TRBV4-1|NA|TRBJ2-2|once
TGCGCCAGCAGCCAAGAACAGACCACCGGGGAGCTGTTTTTT
CASSQEQTTGELFF
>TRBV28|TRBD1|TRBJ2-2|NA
TGTGCCAGCAGGAGGGACAGGGCCAACACCGGGGAGCTGTTTTTT
CASRRDRANTGELFF
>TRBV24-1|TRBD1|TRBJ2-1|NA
TGTGCCACCAGTGCGGGACAGGGCCAACCAAATCGCTCCTACAATGAGCAGTTCTTC
CATSAGQGQPNRSYNEQFF
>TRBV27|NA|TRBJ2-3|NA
TGTGCCTCACGAGGGGGGGACTTAGCGCAGTATTTT
CASRGGDLAQYF
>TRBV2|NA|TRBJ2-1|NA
TGTGCCAGCAGGGAGGTGAGGACACCGGCGGGAAATGAGCAGTTCTTC
CASREVRTPAGNEQFF
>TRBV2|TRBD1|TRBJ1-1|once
TGTGCCAGCACTAACACAGGGGGCAGCGTTGAAGGTGAAGCTTTCTTT
CASTNTGGSVEGEAFF
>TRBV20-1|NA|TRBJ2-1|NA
TGCAGTGCTAGTAAGTTAGCGGCCTACAATGAGCAGTTCTTC
CSASKLAAYNEQFF